These 24 T cell receptor beta chains originate from one sample sequenced in a study of identical twins. TCRdb reanalysed the 5' RACE reads using MiXCR and keeps one entry per CDR3 protein. The table lists about 790,000 distinct CDR3 sequences, over 15% of them singletons, with 13% in the top ten. The same sample was also used in a study of T cells expressing NK-cell markers.

Input material: PBMCs. The receptors were gathered from a woman aged 18 to 35 in good health.

The V call is TRBV2, the J call TRBJ1-2; a weak D match, TRBD1 (5 bases). There are 14 residues in the CDR3. Looked up from germline, CDR1 is SNHLY and CDR2 is FYNNEI. Trimming took 3 bases from V and 5 from J, leaving 13 bases between them. CDR3 DNA sequence: TGTGCCAGCAGTGACCCGCGGGACCATTATGGCTACACCTTC. Amino acids: CASSDPRDHYGYTF.

The chain is built from TRBV27 and TRBJ2-1; the D gene could be TRBD1 or TRBD2 (5 bases each). Germline CDR1 reads MNHEY; CDR2 reads SMNVEV (reference sequence). Trimming cost V 7 bases and J 5 bases, with 24 bases left between them. The CDR3 extends over 17 amino acids. DNA of the CDR3: TGTGCCAGCACCTACATGCTCCGGGACGGAACTCACAATGAGCAGTTCTTC. This gives the protein CASTYMLRDGTHNEQFF.

This clonotype was observed a handful of times. The V call is TRBV7-8, the J call TRBJ1-3; D not resolved. The germline gives CDR1 SGHVS, CDR2 FQNEAQ. This CDR3 contains 15 residues. V was clipped by 1 base and J by 4 bases, with 11 bases between them. DNA of the CDR3: TGTGCCAGCAGCTTAGGGGCTTTGGGGGGAAACACCATATATTTT. This codes for CASSLGALGGNTIYF.

The chain links TRBV29-1 to TRBJ2-3; D not certain. The germline V gene encodes CDR1 SQVTM and CDR2 ANQGSEA. Trimming took 8 bases from V and 2 from J, leaving 5 bases between them. There are 10 residues in the CDR3. In nucleotides, the CDR3 is TGCAGCACAAACACAGATACGCAGTATTTT. Translation: CSTNTDTQYF.

This clonotype was picked up a small number of times. V is TRBV10-3 and J is TRBJ2-2; 9 bases are a match to TRBD2. CDR3 length: 14 residues. Germline lookup yields CDR1 ENHRY and CDR2 SYGVKD. With V trimmed by 8 bases and J by 0 bases, 1 base remained unmatched. In DNA form, the CDR3 reads TGTGCCATCCTAGCGGGACCGAACACCGGGGAGCTGTTTTTT. Translating gives CAILAGPNTGELFF.

This clonotype was counted between two and nine times. V gene TRBV19 combines with J gene TRBJ2-7; no reliable D call. From germline, CDR1 is LNHDA and CDR2 SQIVND (reference sequence). V gave up 5 bases and J gave up 6 bases, with 11 bases separating them. The CDR3 spans 12 residues. CDR3 sequence (DNA): TGTGCCAGTAGTGCGAGGCAGACCGAGCAGTACTTC. Its protein product is CASSARQTEQYF.

This clonotype occurred a few times. The V and J genes are TRBV20-1 and TRBJ2-7, with D perhaps TRBD1 (5 bases). Germline lookup yields CDR1 DFQATT and CDR2 SNEGSKA (reference sequence). Trimming cost V 5 bases and J 6 bases, with 17 bases left between them. The CDR3 sequence is 13 residues long. Here the CDR3 reads CSALRGQDGEQYF. The CDR3 region has the DNA TGCAGTGCTCTAAGGGGCCAGGACGGCGAGCAGTACTTC.

This chain links TRBV7-9 with TRBJ1-3; D call uncertain. CDR1 is SEHNR and CDR2 is FQNEAQ in the germline V gene (reference sequence). CDR3 length: 16 residues. The V and J ends lost 2 bases and 0 bases respectively, with 11 bases between them. The CDR3 reads CASSLLAVISGNTIYF. The CDR3 DNA is TGTGCCAGCAGCTTATTGGCCGTCATCTCTGGAAACACCATATATTTT.

This sequence joins TRBV4-2 and TRBJ2-5; D might be TRBD1 (6 bases). The ends were cut back, 2 bases at V and 0 bases at J, with 10 bases in the middle. The CDR3 loop spans 15 amino acids. Germline CDR1 reads LGHNA; CDR2 reads YNFKEQ. CDR3 loop: CASSQTTGNQETQYF. CDR3 nucleotides: TGTGCCAGCAGCCAAACAACAGGGAACCAAGAGACCCAGTACTTC.

This clonotype was counted between two and nine times. The J gene is TRBJ2-7, the V gene TRBV7-9; D gene unclear. Germline loops: CDR1 SEHNR, CDR2 FQNEAQ (reference sequence). The CDR3 contains 12 residues. The germline V and J ends were trimmed by 8 bases and 3 bases, with 11 bases remaining between them. As DNA, the CDR3 is TGTGCCAGCGGAGACACTATCTACGAGCAGTACTTC. It is translated as CASGDTIYEQYF.

This clonotype has only a few counts. V and J are TRBV29-1 and TRBJ2-1; tentatively, D is TRBD2 (5 bases). The V end lost 4 bases, the J end lost 7 bases, and 11 bases lay between the germline ends. CDR3 length: 12 residues. CDR1 and CDR2 (germline): SQVTM, ANQGSEA. The CDR3 DNA reads as TGCAGCGTTGGTCCTAGCCGGAATGAGCAGTTCTTC. It encodes CSVGPSRNEQFF.

The rearrangement joins TRBV27 to TRBJ2-1; the match to TRBD2 covers 12 bases. The germline V gene encodes CDR1 MNHEY and CDR2 SMNVEV (reference sequence). This CDR3 is built from 14 residues. V was pared by 10 bases and J by 10 bases, with 11 bases of the junction left unmatched. CDR3 DNA: TGTGCCACCGGTAGACTAGCGGGGGCGCGGGAGCAGTTCTTC. Translated: CATGRLAGAREQFF.

This clonotype was picked up a small number of times. This sequence joins TRBV12-3 or TRBV12-4 and TRBJ2-3, with 10 positions matching TRBD2. The CDR3 spans 17 residues. The V gene end was trimmed by 5 bases and the J gene end by 3 bases; junction bases not matched to a gene: 11. CDR3 DNA sequence: TGTGCCAGCAGTGGAGCGGGGGGGCCGTGGGGGACAGATACGCAGTATTTT. Its protein is CASSGAGGPWGTDTQYF.

A few counts support this clonotype. The chain combines TRBV7-2 with TRBJ2-5, with D possibly called TRBD1 or TRBD2 (5 bases each). Germline V gene lookup returns CDR1 SGHTA and CDR2 FQGNSA. Trimming pared 4 bases from V and 4 bases from J, leaving 16 bases between. This CDR3 contains 15 residues. CDR3 region: CASSSFLLGAETQYF. DNA for the CDR3: TGTGCCAGCAGCTCCTTCTTACTAGGGGCAGAGACCCAGTACTTC.

This clonotype was seen a handful of times. The chain combines TRBV5-1 with TRBJ2-2; D remains ambiguous. There are 14 residues in the CDR3. In germline, CDR1 is SGHRS, CDR2 YFSETQ. The V end was cut by 7 bases, the J end by 4 bases, with 14 bases between. In DNA form, the CDR3 reads TGCGCCAGCTATAAATCAGGCAGCACCGGGGAGCTGTTTTTT. Its protein is CASYKSGSTGELFF.

The chain is built from TRBV27 and TRBJ2-2; D remains ambiguous. Germline V gene data show CDR1 as MNHEY and CDR2 as SMNVEV (reference sequence). This CDR3 is built from 14 residues. V lost 3 bases to trimming and J lost 0 bases, with 5 bases between them. The chain's CDR3 is CASSFGPNTGELFF. Here the CDR3 DNA reads TGTGCCAGCAGTTTCGGGCCGAACACCGGGGAGCTGTTTTTT.

In this sample, this clonotype turned up a few times. This chain connects TRBV7-9 to TRBJ2-3; 9 positions agree with TRBD1. The CDR3 is 15 amino acids. Germline V gives CDR1 SEHNR, CDR2 FQNEAQ (reference sequence). J gave up 1 base and V 7 bases, and 6 bases lay outside the gene matches. CDR3 loop: CASIGQGFGTDTQYF. CDR3 DNA: TGTGCCAGCATAGGACAGGGGTTTGGCACAGATACGCAGTATTTT.

This chain joins TRBV7-6 and TRBJ2-3, with 13 bases aligning to TRBD2. The CDR3 sequence is 15 residues long. In germline, CDR1 is SGHVS, CDR2 FNYEAQ. With 5 bases clipped from V and 4 bases from J, the junction kept 3 bases outside the gene matches. The CDR3 is CASSRGLAGADTQYF. CDR3 bases: TGTGCCAGCAGCCGCGGACTAGCGGGAGCAGATACGCAGTATTTT.

The rearrangement joins TRBV10-3 to TRBJ1-2; TRBD1 aligns across 7 bases. Per germline, CDR1 ENHRY and CDR2 SYGVKD. V shed 4 bases, J shed 0 bases, and the junction held 20 bases outside the gene matches. CDR3 length: 20 residues. As DNA, the CDR3 is TGTGCCATCAGTGGGGCGACAGGGATGGGGGACTTACGGACTAACTATGGCTACACCTTC. This encodes CAISGATGMGDLRTNYGYTF.

The gene calls are TRBV12-3 or TRBV12-4 and TRBJ1-1; 7 positions agree with TRBD1. Trimming removed 6 bases from V and 8 bases from J; junction bases left unmatched: 6. The CDR3 covers 12 residues. CDR3 in DNA: TGTGCCAGCAGCGAACCGGGACAGGAAGCTTTCTTT. Its protein is CASSEPGQEAFF.

This clonotype was detected a few times. This chain connects TRBV7-9 to TRBJ1-1, with D perhaps matching TRBD1 (5 bases). The length of the CDR3 is 15 residues. Per the germline V gene, CDR1 is SEHNR and CDR2 is FQNEAQ (reference sequence). The germline V and J ends were trimmed by 5 bases and 2 bases, with 15 bases remaining between them. Written as DNA, the CDR3 is TGTGCCAGCAGCCCTCTTGGGACGGGCAACACTGAAGCTTTCTTT. Its protein product is CASSPLGTGNTEAFF. Full variable domain (rest looked up from reference TRBV7-9 and TRBJ1-1): DTGVSQNPRHKITKRGQNVTFRCDPISEHNRLYWYRQTLGQGPEFLTYFQNEAQLEKSRLLSDRFSAERPKGSFSTLEIQRTEQGDSAMYLCASSPLGTGNTEAFFGQGTRLTVV.

The chain is built from TRBV2 and TRBJ2-1, with 15 positions matching TRBD2. This CDR3 is 17 amino acids long. Germline CDR1 reads SNHLY; CDR2 reads FYNNEI. V shed 8 bases and J 4 bases; nucleotides not matched to a gene: 9. The CDR3 here is CASLGLAGGTAYNEQFF. The CDR3 nucleotides read TGTGCCAGCTTGGGACTAGCGGGAGGTACGGCGTACAATGAGCAGTTCTTC.

This clonotype was picked up a small number of times. This chain uses TRBV20-1 with TRBJ1-1; maybe TRBD1 (5 bases). This CDR3 comprises 14 residues. Germline values: CDR1 DFQATT, CDR2 SNEGSKA (reference sequence). The V and J ends lost 6 bases and 8 bases respectively, with 22 bases between them. The CDR3 region is CSATRGPNAGEAFF. DNA of the CDR3: TGCAGTGCAACCCGGGGCCCAAACGCCGGGGAAGCTTTCTTT.

Notes on this clonotype: A single base separates this from a much larger clone, so it may be a read error. This is likely a read error, given that the CDR3 carries no conserved phenylalanine or tryptophan at its end. Written as DNA, the CDR3 is TGTGCCAGCAGCTTAGAACGACAAGAGACCCAGTACCTC. This encodes CASSLERQETQYL. The chain couples TRBV7-2 to TRBJ2-5, with unresolved D. V gave up 1 base and J gave up 2 bases, with 5 bases separating them. From germline, CDR1 is SGHTA and CDR2 FQGNSA. This CDR3 has 13 residues.